This is a list of T cell receptor beta chains from one sample in a study of Graves' ophthalmopathy and Graves' hyperthyroidism. TCRdb re-called the multiplex PCR reads through MiXCR, storing one row per CDR3 protein. The sample lists 300,000 or so distinct CDR3 sequences; 15% to 20% were seen once. Sequenced material: peripheral blood. The receptor set was obtained from an adult man with Graves' ophthalmopathy. CDR3s include the opening cysteine and the closing phenylalanine or tryptophan. D genes are given only for firm matches. Not every row has a clone size; where given, it reads once, few, many or a size class.

>TRBJ1-5|TRBV2|13|-|-
CASSVAREQPQHF
TGTGCCAGCAGTGTGGCAAGGGAGCAGCCCCAGCATTTT
>TRBJ1-1|TRBV30|13|many|-
CAWMGGTNTEAFF
TGTGCCTGGATGGGAGGCACGAACACTGAAGCTTTCTTT
>TRBJ2-7|TRBV7-3|15|-|TRBD2
CASSPTSGSGVEQYF
TGTGCCAGCAGCCCAACTAGCGGGAGTGGGGTCGAGCAGTACTTC
>TRBJ2-7|TRBV7-9|12|many|-
CASSIEVREQYF
TGTGCCAGCAGTATAGAGGTTCGCGAGCAGTACTTC
>TRBJ1-4|TRBV2|14|many|-
CASTWGFTNEKLFF
TGTGCCAGCACTTGGGGATTCACTAATGAAAAACTGTTTTTT
>TRBJ2-7|TRBV7-2|14|many|-
CASSLAVGVYEQYF
TGTGCCAGCAGCTTAGCTGTGGGGGTCTACGAGCAGTACTTC
>TRBJ2-4|TRBV28|12|many|TRBD1
CASRDRGNIQYF
TGTGCCAGCAGGGACAGGGGAAACATTCAGTACTTC
>TRBJ2-7|TRBV18|16|many|TRBD1
CASSPIAGTGAYEQYF
TGTGCCAGCTCACCAATAGCTGGGACAGGGGCCTACGAGCAGTACTTC
>TRBJ2-7|TRBV27|15|-|TRBD2
CASSLKGLASYEQYF
TGTGCCAGCAGTTTAAAGGGACTAGCCTCCTACGAGCAGTACTTC
>TRBJ2-7|TRBV30|16|many|TRBD1
CAWSRGDRASTYEQYF
TGTGCCTGGAGTAGGGGGGACAGGGCCTCCACCTACGAGCAGTACTTC
>TRBJ1-6|TRBV11-2|15|many|-
CASSLGSSSLAPLHF
TGTGCCAGCAGCTTGGGCAGCTCATCACTAGCACCCCTCCACTTT
>TRBJ1-1|TRBV28|14|-|-
CASRLYQQNTEAFF
TGTGCCAGCAGGCTTTATCAGCAGAACACTGAAGCTTTCTTT
>TRBJ2-7|TRBV6-1|14|-|TRBD2
CASRPSGPTYEQYF
TGTGCCAGCAGGCCTAGCGGGCCTACCTACGAGCAGTACTTC
>TRBJ1-2|TRBV12-3/TRBV12-4|16|-|TRBD1
CASSFVASRTGNGYTF
TGTGCCAGCAGTTTTGTCGCGTCGCGGACAGGGAATGGCTACACCTTC
>TRBJ1-6|TRBV4-1|17|many|-
CASSQNLPTVYNSPLHF
TGCGCCAGCAGCCAAAATCTCCCGACAGTCTATAATTCACCCCTCCACTTT
>TRBJ2-2|TRBV7-8|16|many|-
CASSLERNRDTGELFF
TGTGCCAGCAGCTTAGAGAGGAACAGGGACACCGGGGAGCTGTTTTTT
>TRBJ1-2|TRBV3-1|14|-|-
CASSQTGSSYGYTF
TGTGCCAGCAGCCAAACAGGGTCAAGTTATGGCTACACCTTC
>TRBJ1-6|TRBV6-5|17|many|-
CASSYGQGHSYNSPLHF
TGTGCCAGCAGTTACGGTCAGGGGCACAGCTATAATTCACCCCTCCACTTT
>TRBJ2-7|TRBV4-1|16|many|TRBD1
CASSHIPQTTGHEQYF
TGCGCCAGCAGCCATATCCCCCAGACGACAGGGCACGAGCAGTACTTC
>TRBJ2-5|TRBV30|13|many|-
CAWSLERVETQYF
TGTGCCTGGAGCCTTGAGCGGGTAGAGACCCAGTACTTC
>TRBJ1-6|TRBV7-2|13|-|TRBD1
CASSLRDSGSLHF
TGTGCCAGCAGCTTGAGGGACAGCGGATCCCTCCACTTT
>TRBJ1-1|TRBV19|18|many|-
CASSIDFSRRPMNTEAFF
TGTGCCAGTAGTATAGATTTCTCCCGACGGCCTATGAACACTGAAGCTTTCTTT
>TRBJ2-7|TRBV20-1|13|-|TRBD2
CSAILAGVYEQYF
TGCAGTGCTATTCTAGCGGGAGTCTACGAGCAGTACTTC
>TRBJ2-7|TRBV12-3/TRBV12-4|15|-|-
CASSLGGGKVYEQYF
TGTGCCAGCAGTTTAGGAGGGGGTAAAGTCTACGAGCAGTACTTC
>TRBJ1-6|TRBV10-3|15|many|TRBD1
CAISESGTANSPLHF
TGTGCCATCAGTGAGTCGGGGACAGCGAATTCACCCCTCCACTTT
>TRBJ2-5|TRBV7-2|15|many|TRBD1
CASSLGTGVGETQYF
TGTGCCAGCAGCTTGGGGACAGGGGTTGGAGAGACCCAGTACTTC
>TRBJ1-1|TRBV27|15|many|-
CASKQRGWDDTEVFF
TGTGCCAGCAAACAAAGGGGGTGGGATGACACTGAAGTTTTCTTT
>TRBJ2-7|TRBV6-2/TRBV6-3|13|-|-
CASSYRELTEQYF
TGTGCCAGCAGTTATCGGGAGTTAACCGAGCAGTACTTC
>TRBJ1-5|TRBV12-3/TRBV12-4|12|many|-
CASIQTRRPQHF
TGTGCCAGCATTCAAACAAGACGGCCCCAGCATTTT
>TRBJ2-2|TRBV6-1|12|many|-
CASTANTGELFF
TGTGCCAGCACGGCGAACACCGGGGAGCTGTTTTTT
>TRBJ1-2|TRBV9|14|-|TRBD1
CASSVHRGDYGYTF
TGTGCCAGCAGCGTACACAGGGGCGACTATGGCTACACCTTC
>TRBJ2-7|TRBV7-2|15|many|TRBD1
CVSSFTGTGNYEQYF
TGTGTCAGCAGCTTCACCGGGACAGGGAACTACGAGCAGTACTTC
>TRBJ1-6|TRBV28|11|many|-
CATGHNSPLHF
TGTGCGACAGGTCATAATTCACCCCTCCACTTT
>TRBJ2-5|TRBV27|10|many|-
CASTQRAQYF
TGTGCCAGCACCCAAAGGGCCCAGTACTTC
>TRBJ2-2|TRBV30|14|many|-
CAWSVKGWTGELFF
TGTGCCTGGAGTGTAAAGGGGTGGACCGGGGAGCTGTTTTTT
>TRBJ1-2|TRBV6-1|15|-|TRBD1
CASSDPGQSNYGYTF
TGTGCCAGCAGCGATCCGGGACAGAGTAACTATGGCTACACCTTC
>TRBJ2-5|TRBV5-1|18|many|TRBD2
CASSPSGGTGGARKTQYF
TGCGCCAGCAGCCCATCGGGAGGTACCGGGGGGGCCAGGAAGACCCAGTACTTC
>TRBJ2-2|TRBV7-3|15|many|-
CASSLITGSTGELFF
TGTGCCAGCAGCTTAATTACAGGGAGCACCGGGGAGCTGTTTTTT
>TRBJ1-2|TRBV11-2|15|many|-
CASSLDPRPPSGYTF
TGTGCCAGCAGCTTAGATCCCCGGCCTCCCAGCGGCTACACCTTC
>TRBJ1-2|TRBV5-1|16|few|-
CASRPVHSFFNYGYTF
TGCGCCAGCCGGCCAGTGCACAGTTTCTTTAACTATGGCTACACCTTC
>TRBJ1-3|TRBV12-3/TRBV12-4|17|many|-
CASRRRGNLDSGNTIYF
TGTGCCAGCAGGCGCAGAGGGAATCTGGACTCTGGAAACACCATATATTTT
>TRBJ1-1|TRBV19|16|few|-
CASSIIGFRSGTEAFF
TGTGCCAGTAGTATAATCGGGTTTCGGTCGGGCACTGAAGCTTTCTTT
>TRBJ2-7|TRBV30|13|many|-
CAWSDPIVGEQYF
TGTGCCTGGAGTGACCCGATTGTTGGCGAGCAGTACTTC
>TRBJ2-2|TRBV13|14|-|-
CASSLMGVTGELFF
TGTGCCAGCAGTTTGATGGGAGTCACCGGGGAGCTGTTTTTT
>TRBJ2-5|TRBV14|13|-|-
CASSSPAQETQYF
TGTGCCAGCAGCTCACCGGCACAAGAGACCCAGTACTTC
>TRBJ2-5|TRBV24-1|16|many|-
CATSVLRAFGQETQYF
TGTGCCACCAGTGTCCTCAGGGCATTTGGGCAAGAGACCCAGTACTTC